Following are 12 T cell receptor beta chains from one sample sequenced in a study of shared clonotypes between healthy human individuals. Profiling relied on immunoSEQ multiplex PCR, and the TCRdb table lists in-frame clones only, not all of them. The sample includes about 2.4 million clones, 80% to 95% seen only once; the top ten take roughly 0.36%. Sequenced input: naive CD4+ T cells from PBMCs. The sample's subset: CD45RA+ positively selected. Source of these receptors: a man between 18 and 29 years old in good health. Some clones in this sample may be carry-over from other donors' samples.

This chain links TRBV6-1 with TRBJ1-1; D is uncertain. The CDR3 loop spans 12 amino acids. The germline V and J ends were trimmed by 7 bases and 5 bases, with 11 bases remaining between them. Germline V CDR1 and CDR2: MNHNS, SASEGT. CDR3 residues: CASMRLTTEAFF. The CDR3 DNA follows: TGTGCCAGCATGAGGTTGACAACTGAAGCTTTCTTT.

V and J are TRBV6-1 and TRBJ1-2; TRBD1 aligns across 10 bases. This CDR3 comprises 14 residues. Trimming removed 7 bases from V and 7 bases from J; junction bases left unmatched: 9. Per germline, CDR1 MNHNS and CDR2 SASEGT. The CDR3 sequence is CASTLPRTGGGYTF. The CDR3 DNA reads TGTGCCAGCACCCTACCACGGACAGGGGGTGGCTACACCTTC.

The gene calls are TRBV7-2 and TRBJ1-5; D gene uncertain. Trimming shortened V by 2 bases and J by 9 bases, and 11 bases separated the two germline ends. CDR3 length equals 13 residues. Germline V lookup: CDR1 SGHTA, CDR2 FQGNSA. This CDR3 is CASSLNTGTPQHF. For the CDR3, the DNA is TGTGCCAGCAGCTTAAATACGGGTACGCCCCAGCATTTT. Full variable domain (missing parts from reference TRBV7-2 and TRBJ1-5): GAGVSQSPSNKVTEKGKDVELRCDPISGHTALYWYRQSLGQGLEFLIYFQGNSAPDKSGLPSDRFSAERTGGSVSTLTIQRTQQEDSAVYLCASSLNTGTPQHFGDGTRLSIL.

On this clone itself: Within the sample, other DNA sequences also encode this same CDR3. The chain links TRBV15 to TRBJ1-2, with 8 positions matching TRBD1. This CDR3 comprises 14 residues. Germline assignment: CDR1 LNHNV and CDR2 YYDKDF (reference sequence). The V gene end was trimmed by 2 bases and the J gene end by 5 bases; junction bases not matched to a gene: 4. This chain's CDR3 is CATSRRQGLYGYTF. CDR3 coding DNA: TGTGCCACCAGCAGACGACAGGGGTTATATGGCTACACCTTC.

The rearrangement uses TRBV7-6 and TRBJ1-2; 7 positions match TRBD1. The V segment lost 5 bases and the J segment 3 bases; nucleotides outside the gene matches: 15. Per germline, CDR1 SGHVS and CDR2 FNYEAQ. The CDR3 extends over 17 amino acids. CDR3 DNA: TGTGCCAGCAGCGCCCGCCTAACAGGGGTGGAGGACTATGGCTACACCTTC. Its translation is CASSARLTGVEDYGYTF.

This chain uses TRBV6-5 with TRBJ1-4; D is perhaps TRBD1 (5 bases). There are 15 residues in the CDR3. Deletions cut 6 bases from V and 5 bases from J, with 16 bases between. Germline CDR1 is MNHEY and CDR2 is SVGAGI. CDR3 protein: CASRNGGRPNEKLFF. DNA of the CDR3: TGTGCCAGCAGGAACGGGGGACGGCCCAATGAAAAACTGTTTTTT.

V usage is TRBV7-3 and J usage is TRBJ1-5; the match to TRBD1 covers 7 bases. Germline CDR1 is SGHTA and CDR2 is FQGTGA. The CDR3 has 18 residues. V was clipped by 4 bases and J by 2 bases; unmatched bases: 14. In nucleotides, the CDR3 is TGTGCCAGCAGCTCAAAGCTGGACAGGCGGGTAGGCAATCAGCCCCAGCATTTT. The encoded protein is CASSSKLDRRVGNQPQHF.

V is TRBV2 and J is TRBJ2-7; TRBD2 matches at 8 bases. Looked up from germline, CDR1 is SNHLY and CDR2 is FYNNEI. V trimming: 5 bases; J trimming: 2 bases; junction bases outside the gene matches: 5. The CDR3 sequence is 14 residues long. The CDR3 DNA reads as TGTGCCAGCAGTACGTCAGCGGGAGCCTACGAGCAGTACTTC. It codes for CASSTSAGAYEQYF.

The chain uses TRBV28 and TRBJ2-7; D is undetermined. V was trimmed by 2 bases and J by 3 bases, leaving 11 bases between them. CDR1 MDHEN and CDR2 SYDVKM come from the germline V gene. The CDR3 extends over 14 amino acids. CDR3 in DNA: TGTGCCAGCAGTTTAATAGGGTTCGGCTACGAGCAGTACTTC. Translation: CASSLIGFGYEQYF.

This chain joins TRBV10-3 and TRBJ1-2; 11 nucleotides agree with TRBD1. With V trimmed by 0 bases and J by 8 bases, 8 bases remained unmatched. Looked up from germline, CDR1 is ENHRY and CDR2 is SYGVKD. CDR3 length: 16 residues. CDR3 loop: CAISESGTGGSGGYTF. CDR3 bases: TGTGCCATCAGTGAGTCCGGGACAGGGGGAAGTGGAGGCTACACCTTC.

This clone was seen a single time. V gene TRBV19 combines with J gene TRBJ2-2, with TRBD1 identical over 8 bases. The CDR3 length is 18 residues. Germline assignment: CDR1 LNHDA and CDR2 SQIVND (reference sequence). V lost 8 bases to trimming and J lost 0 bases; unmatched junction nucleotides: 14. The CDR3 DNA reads TGTGCCAGTGCCTCCAGGACCGGACAGGGCGCGAACACCGGGGAGCTGTTTTTT. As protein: CASASRTGQGANTGELFF.

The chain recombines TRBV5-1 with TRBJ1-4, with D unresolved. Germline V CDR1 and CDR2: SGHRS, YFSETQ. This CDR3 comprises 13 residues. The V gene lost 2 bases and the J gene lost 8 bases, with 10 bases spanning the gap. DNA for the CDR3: TGCGCCAGCAGCTTCGACCTTAACGAAAAACTGTTTTTT. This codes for CASSFDLNEKLFF.